This TCR beta chain was sequenced in a study of T cell responses to AZD1222 COVID-19 vaccine. This CDR3 contains 14 residues. V lost 4 bases to trimming and J lost 0 bases; unmatched junction nucleotides: 4. The V gene's germline CDR1 is SGHNT and CDR2 YYREEE (reference sequence). Using immunoSEQ multiplex PCR, the repertoire was profiled, and TCRdb retains in-frame clones only, with some absent. The sample holds 45,000 to 70,000 clones; around 90% are singletons and the top ten take about 14%. The sequenced sample was peripheral blood, obtained 28 days after the second AZD1222 dose. The sequence was collected from an adult who received the AZD1222 COVID-19 vaccine. The chain recombines TRBV5-4 with TRBJ2-7; 7 bases fit TRBD2. The CDR3 spells CASSQAGTSYEQYF. CDR3 nucleotide sequence: TGTGCCAGCAGCCAAGCGGGGACCTCCTACGAGCAGTACTTC. The whole variable domain, filled in from reference TRBV5-4 and TRBJ2-7, reads ETGVTQSPTHLIKTRGQQVTLRCSSQSGHNTVSWYQQALGQGPQFIFQYYREEENGRGNFPPRFSGLQFPNYSSELNVNALELDDSALYLCASSQAGTSYEQYFGPGTRLTVT.